Each of the 5 T cell receptor beta chains below was sequenced from the same sample in a study of cytomegalovirus exposure and HLA in healthy donors. Repertoires were generated with immunoSEQ multiplex PCR, while TCRdb's copy carries only in-frame clones and drops some. Among roughly 120,000 clones listed, more than 85% were seen once. Source material: PBMCs. The origin of the receptors is a man younger than 35 in good health and CMV-seropositive.

The chain employs TRBV27 and TRBJ1-6, with 8 bases fitting TRBD1. After removal of 4 bases from V and 9 bases from J, the junction contained 11 bases not matched to a gene. The CDR3 has 16 amino acids. Germline loops: CDR1 MNHEY, CDR2 SMNVEV (reference sequence). The CDR3 region is CASSSTIQGAGSPLHF. The CDR3 nucleotides are TGTGCCAGCAGTTCTACCATCCAGGGGGCAGGTTCACCCCTCCACTTT.

This clone was counted only a few times. J is TRBJ2-1 and V is TRBV15; the match to TRBD2 covers 7 bases. CDR3 length: 16 amino acids. Germline trimming cut 3 bases from V and 0 bases from J; bases unmatched to any gene: 5. Germline V CDR1 and CDR2: LNHNV, YYDKDF (reference sequence). The DNA of the CDR3 is TGTGCCACCAGCAGTACATCGGGAGGCTCCTACAATGAGCAGTTCTTC. Translation gives CATSSTSGGSYNEQFF.

The chain employs TRBV7-9 and TRBJ2-5; a possible D gene is TRBD1 (5 bases). V gave up 5 bases and J gave up 7 bases, with 11 bases separating them. The CDR3 extends over 12 amino acids. The germline CDR1 and CDR2 sequences are SEHNR and FQNEAQ (reference sequence). The CDR3 sequence: CASSPQDRTQYF. CDR3 in DNA: TGTGCCAGCAGCCCACAGGATCGGACCCAGTACTTC.

The table lists this clone with a few counts. V and J are TRBV6-4 and TRBJ2-6; tentative D call: TRBD2 (5 bases). Deletions cut 2 bases from V and 2 bases from J, with 7 bases between. Germline CDR1 and CDR2: MRHNA and SNTAGT. This CDR3 is built from 15 residues. In DNA form, the CDR3 reads TGTGCCAGCAGTGACGAACTAGCTGGGGCCAACGTCCTGACTTTC. Translating gives CASSDELAGANVLTF.

The chain links TRBV5-4 to TRBJ1-1; weak D call: TRBD1 (5 bases). Deletions cut 4 bases from V and 1 base from J, with 14 bases between. CDR3 length: 15 amino acids. Germline V gene lookup returns CDR1 SGHNT and CDR2 YYREEE (reference sequence). In DNA form, the CDR3 reads TGTGCCAGCAGCCTTCCAGGGACTGGGAACACTGAAGCTTTCTTT. Residues: CASSLPGTGNTEAFF.